The 5 T cell receptor beta chains presented below share a single source sample, sequenced in a study of blood T cell repertoires in COVID-19. Here immunoSEQ multiplex PCR was the method, and the copy in TCRdb shows in-frame clones only, minus some. The sample carries 250,000 to 300,000 clones, approximately 80% recorded once. The sample comprised peripheral blood. All receptors derive from a woman aged 55-69 years with active or convalescent COVID-19.

This chain connects TRBV2 to TRBJ2-3; TRBD2 matches 10 bases. The ends lost 6 bases at V and 2 bases at J; junction bases unmatched: 8. The CDR3 totals 16 residues. The germline gives CDR1 SNHLY, CDR2 FYNNEI. CDR3 in DNA: TGTGCCAGCAGGTCCGCTAGCGGGGGTGCCACAGATACGCAGTATTTT. Protein product: CASRSASGGATDTQYF.

This clone is judged medium-sized (0.01 to 0.1%). J is TRBJ2-1 and V is TRBV11-3; 8 positions match TRBD2. CDR3 length: 16 residues. Germline V gene sequence: CDR1 SGHNT, CDR2 YENEEA. The V and J ends lost 2 bases and 3 bases, in that order; junction bases with no gene match: 6. The CDR3 DNA follows: TGTGCCAGCAGCTTATCTGGCGGGGGGCTCTACAATGAGCAGTTCTTC. Translating gives CASSLSGGGLYNEQFF.

The rearrangement links TRBV28 to TRBJ1-1; 9 positions agree with TRBD1. The CDR3 extends over 15 amino acids. J was trimmed by 3 bases and V by 5 bases; bases with no gene match: 7. Germline CDR1 reads MDHEN; CDR2 reads SYDVKM. The DNA for the CDR3 is TGTGCCAGCAGTCTTCCGGGACAGGGATACACTGAAGCTTTCTTT. Protein product: CASSLPGQGYTEAFF.

This clone was seen just once. The chain uses TRBV6-5 and TRBJ2-2; 8 bases align to TRBD1. Germline assignment: CDR1 MNHEY and CDR2 SVGAGI. J was trimmed by 5 bases and V by 5 bases; bases with no gene match: 4. This CDR3 is 14 amino acids long. CDR3 DNA: TGTGCCAGCAGTCTAGACAGGGGAACCGGGGAGCTGTTTTTT. This codes for CASSLDRGTGELFF.

The chain carries TRBV9 and TRBJ2-3; a possible D gene is TRBD2 (5 bases). CDR3 size: 19 residues. Trimming took off 6 bases at V and 2 bases at J, with 28 bases between the two ends. Germline V gene lookup returns CDR1 SGDLS and CDR2 YYNGEE. The CDR3 DNA sequence: TGTGCCAGCAACGAATCCCCTAGTATCGAGCGGAGTCACACAGATACGCAGTATTTT. Its translation is CASNESPSIERSHTDTQYF.